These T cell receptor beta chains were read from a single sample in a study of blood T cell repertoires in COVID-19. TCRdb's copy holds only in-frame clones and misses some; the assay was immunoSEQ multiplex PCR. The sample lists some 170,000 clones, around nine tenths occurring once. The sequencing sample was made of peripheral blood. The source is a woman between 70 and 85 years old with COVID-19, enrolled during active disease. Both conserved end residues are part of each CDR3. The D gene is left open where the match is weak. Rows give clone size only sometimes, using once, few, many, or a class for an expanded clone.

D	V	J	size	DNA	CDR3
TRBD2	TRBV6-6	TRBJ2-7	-	TGTGCCAGCAGTTGGACTAGCGGGAGCTACGAGCAGTACTTC	CASSWTSGSYEQYF
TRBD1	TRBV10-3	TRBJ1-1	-	TGTGCCTCGGGTAAGGGGGCTGGGCTGAACACTGAAGCTTTCTTT	CASGKGAGLNTEAFF
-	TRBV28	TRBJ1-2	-	TGTGCCAGCAGTTCCCCCTCCCAGGGCGGAGGCTACACCTTC	CASSSPSQGGGYTF
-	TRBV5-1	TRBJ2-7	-	TGCGCCAGCAGCTTGTCCCCGGGAAACTACGAGCAGTACTTC	CASSLSPGNYEQYF
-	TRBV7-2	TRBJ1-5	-	TGTGCCAGCAGCTCCACCGGGAGTACTCTGAGCAATCAGCCCCAGCATTTT	CASSSTGSTLSNQPQHF
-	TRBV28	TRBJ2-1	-	TGTGCCAGCAGTTTAACGGGAGATTACGGTGAGCAGTTCTTC	CASSLTGDYGEQFF
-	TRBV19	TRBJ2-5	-	TGTGCCAGTAGCGCCGATCAGGTGACGCAAGAGACCCAGTACTTC	CASSADQVTQETQYF
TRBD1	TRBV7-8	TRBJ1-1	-	TGTGCCAGCAGTGAACAGGGGATCACTGAAGCTTTCTTT	CASSEQGITEAFF
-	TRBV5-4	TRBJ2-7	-	TGTGCCAGCAGCTTGGGGGCAGGGTTAGACGAGCAGTACTTC	CASSLGAGLDEQYF
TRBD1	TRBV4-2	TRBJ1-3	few	TGTGCCAGCAGCCAGCTATGGGACAGTCCTGGAAACACCATATATTTT	CASSQLWDSPGNTIYF
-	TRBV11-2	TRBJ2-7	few	TGTGCCAGCAGGTCTATCTCCTACGAGCAGTACTTC	CASRSISYEQYF
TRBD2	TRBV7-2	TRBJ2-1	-	TGTGCCAGCAGCCGTCAAGCGGGAGAGGTCTACAATGAGCAGTTCTTC	CASSRQAGEVYNEQFF
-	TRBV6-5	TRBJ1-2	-	TGTGCCAGCAGATGGCCTAACTATGGCTACACCTTC	CASRWPNYGYTF
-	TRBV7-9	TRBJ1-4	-	TGTGCCAGCAGCCCAATCCCCCATGAAAAACTGTTTTTT	CASSPIPHEKLFF
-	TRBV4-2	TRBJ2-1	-	TGTGCCAGCAGCCAAGATCCCTCGGGTGAGCAGTTCTTC	CASSQDPSGEQFF
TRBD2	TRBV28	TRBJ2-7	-	TGTGCCAGCAGTTCCGGGACTAGCTTCTACGAGCAGTACTTC	CASSSGTSFYEQYF
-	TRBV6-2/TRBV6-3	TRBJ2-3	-	TGTGCCAGCAGTTACTATACTAGCCCGAGCACAGATACGCAGTATTTT	CASSYYTSPSTDTQYF
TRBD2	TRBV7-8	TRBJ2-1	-	TGTGCCAGCAGCTACTGGACTAGTAACTACAATGAGCAGTTCTTC	CASSYWTSNYNEQFF
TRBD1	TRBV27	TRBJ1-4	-	TGTGCCAGCACCATTGGGACAGGGGAAGGAAAACTGTTTTTT	CASTIGTGEGKLFF
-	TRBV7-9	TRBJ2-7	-	TGTGCCGGAGGGTCCTCGGGGGCCTACGAGCAGTACTTC	CAGGSSGAYEQYF
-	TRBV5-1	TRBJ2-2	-	TGCGCCAGCAGCTTGGGAGGGCGGGACACCGGGGAGCTGTTTTTT	CASSLGGRDTGELFF
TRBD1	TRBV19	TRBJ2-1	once	TGTGCCAGTAGTGCCGGACAGGGGGCTTACAATGAGCAGTTCTTC	CASSAGQGAYNEQFF
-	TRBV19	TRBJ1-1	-	TGTGCCAGTAGTATGGTCAGGGAAACTGAAGCTTTCTTT	CASSMVRETEAFF